This entry features one T cell receptor beta chain sequence. Its matching antigen is unknown. The CDR3 contains 13 residues. Per the germline V gene, CDR1 is SGHRS and CDR2 is YFSETQ. The V and J ends lost 2 bases and 5 bases respectively, with 10 bases between them. The source of the sample is a study of identical twins. Study-level findings and limits: It was out-of-frame TCR alpha sharing in monozygotic twins that models underestimated.

A universal primer site was incorporated via template switching, and the cDNA contained unique molecular identifiers. TCRdb independently ran MiXCR on the 5' RACE reads; one entry per CDR3 protein. This table holds some 660,000 distinct CDR3 sequences, about 9.4% found once. A further study also used this sample, focusing on yellow fever vaccine responses in identical twins.

This TCR was recovered from a woman aged 18-29 years in good health. This chain links TRBV5-1 with TRBJ1-1, with D hard to call. The sample taken for sequencing was PBMCs. The CDR3 sequence: CASSFRSKTEAFF. Here the CDR3 DNA reads TGCGCCAGCAGCTTCCGGTCGAAGACTGAAGCTTTCTTT.